This record concerns one T cell receptor (beta chain) sequence. This sample was taken from a study of blood T cell repertoires in COVID-19. Germline CDR1 LGHNA, CDR2 YSLEER. The CDR3 extends over 16 amino acids. The V gene lost 4 bases and the J gene lost 6 bases, with 16 bases spanning the gap. The data were produced by immunoSEQ multiplex PCR, yet TCRdb's version contains in-frame clones alone and is incomplete. The sample carries 75,000 to 95,000 clones, 87% recorded once. The rearrangement links TRBV4-3 to TRBJ1-6; D is perhaps TRBD1 (5 bases). This clonotype was obtained from a woman in her sixties with COVID-19, enrolled during active disease. The sample was peripheral blood. DNA for the CDR3: TGCGCCAGCAGCCTAAACCCCGACAGCTTTAATTCACCCCTCCACTTT. This sequence encodes CASSLNPDSFNSPLHF.